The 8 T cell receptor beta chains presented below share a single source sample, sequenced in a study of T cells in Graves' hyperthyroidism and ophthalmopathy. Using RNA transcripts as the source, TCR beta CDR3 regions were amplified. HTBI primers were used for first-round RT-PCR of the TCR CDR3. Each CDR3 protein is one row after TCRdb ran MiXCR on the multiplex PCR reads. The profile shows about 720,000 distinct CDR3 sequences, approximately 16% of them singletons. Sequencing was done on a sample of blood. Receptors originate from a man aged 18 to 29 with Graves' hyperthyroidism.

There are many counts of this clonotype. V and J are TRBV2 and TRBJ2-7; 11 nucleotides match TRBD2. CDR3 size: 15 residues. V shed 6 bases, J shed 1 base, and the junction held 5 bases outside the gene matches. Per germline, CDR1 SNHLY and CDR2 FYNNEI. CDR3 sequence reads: CASSETSGTSYEQYF. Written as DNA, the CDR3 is TGTGCCAGCAGCGAGACTAGCGGGACATCCTACGAGCAGTACTTC. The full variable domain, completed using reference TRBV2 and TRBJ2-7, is EPEVTQTPSHQVTQMGQEVILRCVPISNHLYFYWYRQILGQKVEFLVSFYNNEISEKSEIFDDQFSVERPDGSNFTLKIRSTKLEDSAMYFCASSETSGTSYEQYFGPGTRLTVT.

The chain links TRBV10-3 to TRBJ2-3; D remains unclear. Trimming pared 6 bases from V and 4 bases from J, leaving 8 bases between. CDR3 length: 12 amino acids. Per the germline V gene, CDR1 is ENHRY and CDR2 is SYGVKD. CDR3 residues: CAIRAAADTQYF. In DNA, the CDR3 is TGTGCCATCAGAGCAGCCGCAGATACGCAGTATTTT.

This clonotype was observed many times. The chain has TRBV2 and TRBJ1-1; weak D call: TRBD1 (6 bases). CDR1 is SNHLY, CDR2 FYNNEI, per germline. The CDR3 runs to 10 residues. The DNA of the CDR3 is TGTGCTAGCCGTCAGGGGAGGGCATTCTTT. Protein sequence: CASRQGRAFF.

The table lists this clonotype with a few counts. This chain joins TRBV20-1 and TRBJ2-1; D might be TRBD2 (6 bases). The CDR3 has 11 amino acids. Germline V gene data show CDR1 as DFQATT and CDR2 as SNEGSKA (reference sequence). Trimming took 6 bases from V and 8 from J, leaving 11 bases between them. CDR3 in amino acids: CSARLVDEQFF. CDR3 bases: TGCAGTGCCAGACTAGTAGATGAGCAGTTCTTC.

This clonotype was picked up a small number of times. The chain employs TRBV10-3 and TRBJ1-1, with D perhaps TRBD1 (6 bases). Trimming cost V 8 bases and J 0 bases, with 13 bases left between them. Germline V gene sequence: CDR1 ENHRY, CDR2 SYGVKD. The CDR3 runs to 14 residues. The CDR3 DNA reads TGTGCCATCGGAGCGACAGGCCTGAACACTGAAGCTTTCTTT. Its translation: CAIGATGLNTEAFF.

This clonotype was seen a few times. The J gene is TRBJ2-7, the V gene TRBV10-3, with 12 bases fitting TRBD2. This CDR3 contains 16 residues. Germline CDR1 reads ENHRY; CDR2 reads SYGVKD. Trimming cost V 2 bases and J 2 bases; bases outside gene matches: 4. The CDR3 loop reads CAISEATSGRPYEQYF. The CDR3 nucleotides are TGTGCCATCAGTGAGGCCACTAGCGGGAGGCCCTACGAGCAGTACTTC.

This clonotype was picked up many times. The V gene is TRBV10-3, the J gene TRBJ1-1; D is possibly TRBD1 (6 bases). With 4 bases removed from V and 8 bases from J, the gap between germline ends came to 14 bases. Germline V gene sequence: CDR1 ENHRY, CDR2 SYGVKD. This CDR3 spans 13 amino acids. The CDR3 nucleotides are TGTGCCATCAGTGGAAACAGGGTTTCCGAAGCTTTCTTT. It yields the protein CAISGNRVSEAFF.

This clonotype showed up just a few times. CDR3 DNA: TGTGCCAGCAGTGAAGTAAGGACTAGCGGGATTACCTACGAGCAGTACTTC. Translating it yields CASSEVRTSGITYEQYF. V usage is TRBV6-4 and J usage is TRBJ2-7; 12 nucleotides agree with TRBD2. The CDR3 has 17 amino acids. J gave up 2 bases and V 3 bases, and 8 bases lay outside the gene matches. Germline V gives CDR1 MRHNA, CDR2 SNTAGT.